Described below is a single T cell receptor beta chain sequence and its context. Its antigen remains unidentified. The data stem from a study of T cells in tuberculosis. Study-wide context: A South African cohort included IGRA-negative adolescents, latently infected IGRA-positive adolescents and adults with active tuberculosis. Study-level findings and limits: Smaller alpha distances in active tuberculosis partly reflected shorter CDR3-alpha lengths. A GMM-specific repertoire classifier reached approximately 90% accuracy, AUROC 0.90.

TCRdb keeps only in-frame clones here, not all; method: immunoSEQ multiplex PCR. The data contain about 25,000 clones, around 90% of them singletons. Each clinical donor contributed on average around 110,000 T cells from unsorted cryopreserved PBMC. The receptor was isolated from a donor aged 10-29 years with latent tuberculosis or without tuberculosis infection. Some clones in this sample may be carry-over from other donors' samples. Source material: PBMCs.

The CDR3 region has the DNA TGTGCCAGCAGTTTATCTTTAAGGAGTACCGGGGAGCTGTTTTTT. The encoded protein is CASSLSLRSTGELFF. The chain is built from TRBV27 and TRBJ2-2; D unclear. Trimming took 0 bases from V and 5 from J, leaving 10 bases between them. CDR1 MNHEY and CDR2 SMNVEV come from the germline V gene (reference sequence). The CDR3 runs to 15 residues.